The 7 T cell receptor beta chains below all came from one sample that was sequenced in a study of blood T cell repertoires in COVID-19. Sequenced by immunoSEQ multiplex PCR; TCRdb stores in-frame clones only, minus some. Among about 150,000 clones listed, 86% were seen once. The material sequenced was PBMCs or T cells enriched from blood (not recorded which). All receptors come from a man in his fifties who had recovered from COVID-19.

The CDR3 loop reads CASSFLPGQGITGELFF. The DNA for the CDR3 is TGTGCCAGCAGCTTTTTACCGGGACAGGGGATAACCGGGGAGCTGTTTTTT. This rearrangement joins TRBV7-9 to TRBJ2-2; 10 nucleotides match TRBD1. Germline-derived CDR1 and CDR2 are SEHNR and FQNEAQ (reference sequence). CDR3 length: 17 residues. The ends lost 3 bases at V and 5 bases at J; junction bases unmatched: 9. The whole variable domain, remainder taken from reference TRBV7-9 and TRBJ2-2, is DTGVSQNPRHKITKRGQNVTFRCDPISEHNRLYWYRQTLGQGPEFLTYFQNEAQLEKSRLLSDRFSAERPKGSFSTLEIQRTEQGDSAMYLCASSFLPGQGITGELFFGEGSRLTVL.

A few counts support this clone. The chain's CDR3 is CASSQDRDRPFTF. The CDR3 nucleotides are TGTGCCAGCAGCCAAGATCGAGACAGGCCCTTCACCTTC. This chain links TRBV3-1 (or the pseudogene TRBV3-2) with TRBJ1-2; TRBD1 is a possible D gene (6 bases). This CDR3 has 13 residues. Germline V CDR1 and CDR2: LGHDT, YNNKEL (reference sequence). Trimming shortened V by 0 bases and J by 13 bases, and 15 bases separated the two germline ends.

J is TRBJ2-1 and V is TRBV18, with 7 nucleotides matching TRBD1. The germline V gene encodes CDR1 KGHSH and CDR2 LQKENI. CDR3 length: 12 amino acids. V lost 3 bases and J lost 12; bases outside the gene matches: 5. DNA for the CDR3: TGTGCCAGCTCACCCCGGGACAGCTTGCAGTTCTTC. Amino acids: CASSPRDSLQFF.

This chain connects TRBV19 to TRBJ1-5; tentative D call: TRBD1 (6 bases). Trimming took off 10 bases at V and 6 bases at J, with 16 bases between the two ends. Germline V gene data show CDR1 as LNHDA and CDR2 as SQIVND (reference sequence). This CDR3 has 13 residues. CDR3 nucleotides: TGTGCCACGCGACAGGCTGGGGGTCAGCCCCAGCATTTT. Translating it yields CATRQAGGQPQHF. Variable domain in full (rest from reference TRBV19 and TRBJ1-5): DGGITQSPKYLFRKEGQNVTLSCEQNLNHDAMYWYRQDPGQGLRLIYYSQIVNDFQKGDIAEGYSVSREKKESFPLTVTSAQKNPTAFYLCATRQAGGQPQHFGDGTRLSIL.

V gene TRBV7-9 combines with J gene TRBJ1-3; tentatively, D is TRBD1 (6 bases). Trimming cost V 1 base and J 3 bases, with 10 bases left between them. The CDR3 has 15 residues. Germline CDR1 and CDR2: SEHNR and FQNEAQ (reference sequence). The CDR3 spells CASSLEGTLGNTIYF. The CDR3, as DNA: TGTGCCAGCAGCTTAGAGGGGACACTTGGAAACACCATATATTTT.

The chain links TRBV30 to TRBJ2-1; maybe TRBD1 (7 bases). The CDR3 runs 14 residues. The germline V and J ends were trimmed by 4 bases and 7 bases, with 17 bases remaining between them. Germline V gives CDR1 GTSNPN, CDR2 SVGIG (reference sequence). The DNA of the CDR3 is TGTGCCTGGAATGGCGGGACAGCAGGAAATGAGCAGTTCTTC. This gives the protein CAWNGGTAGNEQFF.

The V and J genes are TRBV5-5 and TRBJ2-5; 8 bases agree with TRBD1. This CDR3 is 17 amino acids long. J gave up 5 bases and V 2 bases, and 14 bases lay outside the gene matches. Germline V gives CDR1 SGHKS, CDR2 YYEKEE (reference sequence). The CDR3 DNA reads as TGTGCCAGCAGCTTCCTTGGACAGGGCCAGAACTTTGAGACCCAGTACTTC. Translation: CASSFLGQGQNFETQYF.